The clone carrying this TCR beta chain has a handful of counts. Trimming stripped 4 bases from V and 1 base from J, with 10 bases between. Germline assignment: CDR1 SGHVS and CDR2 FQNEAQ. CDR3 size: 14 residues. The investigators reverse transcribed all of the isolated RNA, so they sequenced expressed TCRB transcripts. Using immunoSEQ multiplex PCR, the repertoire was profiled, and TCRdb retains in-frame clones only, with some absent. In the table there are hundreds of thousands of clones, around 13% of which are singletons. This record belongs to a study of beta chain features in type 1 diabetes. This receptor was obtained from a young man in good health. Sequences were obtained from naive CD4+ T cells from blood. The rearrangement joins TRBV7-8 to TRBJ2-5; D is perhaps TRBD1 or TRBD2 (5 bases each). CDR3 DNA sequence: TGTGCCAGCAGCTCGGGGACGGTCCAAGAGACCCAGTACTTC. Amino acids: CASSSGTVQETQYF.